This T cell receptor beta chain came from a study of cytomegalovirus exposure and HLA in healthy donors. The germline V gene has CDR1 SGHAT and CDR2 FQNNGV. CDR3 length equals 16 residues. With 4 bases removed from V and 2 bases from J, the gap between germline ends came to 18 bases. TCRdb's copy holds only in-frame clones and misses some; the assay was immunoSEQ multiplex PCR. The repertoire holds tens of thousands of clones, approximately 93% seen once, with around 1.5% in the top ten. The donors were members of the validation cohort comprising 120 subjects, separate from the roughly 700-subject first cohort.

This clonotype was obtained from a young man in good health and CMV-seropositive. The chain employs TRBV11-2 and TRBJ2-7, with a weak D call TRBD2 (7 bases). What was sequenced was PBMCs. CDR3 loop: CASSSSDSGKAYEQYF. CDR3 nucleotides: TGTGCCAGCAGCTCATCGGACAGCGGGAAGGCCTACGAGCAGTACTTC.